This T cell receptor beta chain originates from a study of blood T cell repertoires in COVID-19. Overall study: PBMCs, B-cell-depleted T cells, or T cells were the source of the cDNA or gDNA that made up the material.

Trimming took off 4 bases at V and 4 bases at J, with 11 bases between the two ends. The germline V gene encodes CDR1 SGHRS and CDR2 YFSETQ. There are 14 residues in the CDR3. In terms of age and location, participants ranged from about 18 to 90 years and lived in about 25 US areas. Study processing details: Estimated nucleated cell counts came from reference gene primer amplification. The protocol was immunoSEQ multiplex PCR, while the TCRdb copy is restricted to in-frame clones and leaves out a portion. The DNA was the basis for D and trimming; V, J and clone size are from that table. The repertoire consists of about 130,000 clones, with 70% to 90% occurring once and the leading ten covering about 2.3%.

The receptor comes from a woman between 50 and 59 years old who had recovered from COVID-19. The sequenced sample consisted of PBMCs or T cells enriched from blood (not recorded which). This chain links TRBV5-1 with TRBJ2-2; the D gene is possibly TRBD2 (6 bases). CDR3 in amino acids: CASSPAGTTGELFF. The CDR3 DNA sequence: TGCGCCAGCAGCCCGGCGGGGACCACCGGGGAGCTGTTTTTT.